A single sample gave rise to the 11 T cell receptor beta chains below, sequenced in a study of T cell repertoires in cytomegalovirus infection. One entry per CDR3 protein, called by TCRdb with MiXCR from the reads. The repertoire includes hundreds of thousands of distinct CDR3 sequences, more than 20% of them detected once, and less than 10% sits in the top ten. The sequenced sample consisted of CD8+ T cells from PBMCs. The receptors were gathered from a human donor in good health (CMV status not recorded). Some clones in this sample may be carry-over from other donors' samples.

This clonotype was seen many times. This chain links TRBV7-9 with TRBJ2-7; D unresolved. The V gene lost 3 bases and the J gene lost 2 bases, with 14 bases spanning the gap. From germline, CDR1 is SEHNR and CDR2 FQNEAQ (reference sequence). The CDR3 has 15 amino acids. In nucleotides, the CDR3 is TGTGCCAGCAGCTTTAGTATCCGGAATCCCTACGAGCAGTACTTC. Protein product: CASSFSIRNPYEQYF.

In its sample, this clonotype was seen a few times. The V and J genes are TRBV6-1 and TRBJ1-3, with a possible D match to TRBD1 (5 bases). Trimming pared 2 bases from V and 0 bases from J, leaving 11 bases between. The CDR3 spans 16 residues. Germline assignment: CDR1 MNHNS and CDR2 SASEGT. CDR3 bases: TGTGCCAGCAGTGAATGGGACTTGGTCTCTGGAAACACCATATATTTT. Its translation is CASSEWDLVSGNTIYF.

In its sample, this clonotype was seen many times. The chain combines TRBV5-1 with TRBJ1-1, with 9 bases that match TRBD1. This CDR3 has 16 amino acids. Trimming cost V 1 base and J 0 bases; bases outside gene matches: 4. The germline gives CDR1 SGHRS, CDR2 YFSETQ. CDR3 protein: CASSLPGQGLNTEAFF. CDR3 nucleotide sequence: TGCGCCAGCAGCTTGCCGGGACAGGGTTTGAACACTGAAGCTTTCTTT. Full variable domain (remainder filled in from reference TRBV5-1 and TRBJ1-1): KAGVTQTPRYLIKTRGQQVTLSCSPISGHRSVSWYQQTPGQGLQFLFEYFSETQRNKGNFPGRFSGRQFSNSRSEMNVSTLELGDSALYLCASSLPGQGLNTEAFFGQGTRLTVV.

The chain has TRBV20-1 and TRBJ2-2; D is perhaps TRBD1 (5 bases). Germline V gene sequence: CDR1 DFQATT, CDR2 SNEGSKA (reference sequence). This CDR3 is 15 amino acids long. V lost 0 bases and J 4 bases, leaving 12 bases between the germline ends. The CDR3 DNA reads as TGCAGTGCTAGAGAAATCATAGGGGCCACCGGGGAGCTGTTTTTT. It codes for CSAREIIGATGELFF.

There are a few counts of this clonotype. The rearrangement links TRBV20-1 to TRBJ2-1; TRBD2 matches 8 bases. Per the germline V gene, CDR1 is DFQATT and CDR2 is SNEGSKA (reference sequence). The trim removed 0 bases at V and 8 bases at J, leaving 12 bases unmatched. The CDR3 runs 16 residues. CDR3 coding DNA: TGCAGTGCTAGAGATCGTGATAGCGGGGTTTTCTATGAGCAGTTCTTC. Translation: CSARDRDSGVFYEQFF.

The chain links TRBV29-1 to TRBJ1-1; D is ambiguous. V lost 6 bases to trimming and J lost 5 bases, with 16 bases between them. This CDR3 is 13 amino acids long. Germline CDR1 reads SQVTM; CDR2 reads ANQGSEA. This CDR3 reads CSVPEGRGTEAFF. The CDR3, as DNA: TGCAGCGTCCCGGAGGGAAGAGGTACTGAAGCTTTCTTT.

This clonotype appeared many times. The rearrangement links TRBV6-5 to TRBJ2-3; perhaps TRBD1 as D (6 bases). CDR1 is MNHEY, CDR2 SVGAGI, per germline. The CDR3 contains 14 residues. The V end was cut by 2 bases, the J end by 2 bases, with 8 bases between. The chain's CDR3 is CASSYGQITDTQYF. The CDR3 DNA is TGTGCCAGCAGTTACGGACAGATCACAGATACGCAGTATTTT.

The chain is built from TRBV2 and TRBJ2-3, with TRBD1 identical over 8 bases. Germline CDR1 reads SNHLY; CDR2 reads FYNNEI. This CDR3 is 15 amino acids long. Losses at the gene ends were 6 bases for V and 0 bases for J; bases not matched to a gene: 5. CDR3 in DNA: TGTGCCAGCAGCGAAAGGGACAGGAGCACAGATACGCAGTATTTT. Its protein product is CASSERDRSTDTQYF.

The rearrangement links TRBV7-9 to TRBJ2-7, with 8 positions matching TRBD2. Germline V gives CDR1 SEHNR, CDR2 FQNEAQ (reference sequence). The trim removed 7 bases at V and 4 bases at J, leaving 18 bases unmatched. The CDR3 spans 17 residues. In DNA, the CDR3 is TGTGCCAGCACCTTGAGGGCAGCGGGGGACCGCGCTTACGAGCAGTACTTC. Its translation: CASTLRAAGDRAYEQYF.

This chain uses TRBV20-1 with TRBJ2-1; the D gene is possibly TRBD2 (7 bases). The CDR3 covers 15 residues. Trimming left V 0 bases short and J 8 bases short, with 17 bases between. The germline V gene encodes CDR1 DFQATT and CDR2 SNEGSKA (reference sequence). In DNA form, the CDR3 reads TGCAGTGCTAGAGATATGGCGGGGGCTTACGATGAGCAGTTCTTC. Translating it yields CSARDMAGAYDEQFF.

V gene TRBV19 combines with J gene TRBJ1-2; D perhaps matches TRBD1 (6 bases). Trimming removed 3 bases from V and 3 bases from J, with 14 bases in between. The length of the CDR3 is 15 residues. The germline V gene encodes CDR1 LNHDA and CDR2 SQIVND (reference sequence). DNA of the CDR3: TGTGCCAGTAGTATTGGTGGACAGAGGGACTATGGCTACACCTTC. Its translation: CASSIGGQRDYGYTF.